This entry lists 29 T cell receptor beta chains sequenced from one sample in a study of T-cell reconstitution after alpha-beta-depleted transplantation in children. The TCRbeta library incorporated unique molecular identifiers. One entry per CDR3 protein results from TCRdb running MiXCR on the PCR reads. The sample lists around 680,000 distinct CDR3 sequences, about 15% seen once, with over 0.95% in the top ten. The starting material was PBMCs from the stem cell graft donor, obtained from the stem cell graft. All receptors derive from a human donor who donated a stem cell graft to a child with acute myeloid leukemia.

V and J are TRBV24-1 and TRBJ2-7, with D possibly being TRBD1 (5 bases). The CDR3 covers 13 residues. Germline CDR1 and CDR2: KGHDR and SFDVKD. V dropped 3 bases and J dropped 5 bases, with 10 bases sitting between them. The CDR3 DNA sequence: TGTGCCACCAGTGATAGGGGATCAGACGAGCAGTACTTC. It encodes CATSDRGSDEQYF.

Only a few counts were recorded for this clonotype. The chain couples TRBV21-1 to TRBJ1-6; no DNA check was done on the table's D call, TRBD1. TRBV21-1 is recorded as a pseudogene. This CDR3 contains 15 residues. The CDR3 DNA is TGTGCCAGCACCGAAGGCCGGGACAGAAATTCACCCCTCCACTTT. The encoded protein is CASTEGRDRNSPLHF.

In this sample, this clonotype turned up once. The rearrangement joins TRBV27 to TRBJ1-2; a weak D match, TRBD1 (5 bases). V was cut by 4 bases and J by 4 bases, with 19 bases left in between. In germline, CDR1 is MNHEY, CDR2 SMNVEV (reference sequence). The CDR3 contains 16 residues. The CDR3 nucleotides read TGTGCCAGCAGTTCCCGGGACGATGTGGGAGGCTATGGCTACACCTTC. Translating it yields CASSSRDDVGGYGYTF.

The chain joins TRBV5-1 to TRBJ2-7, with 8 bases fitting TRBD1. Trimming removed 4 bases from V and 7 bases from J; junction bases left unmatched: 19. Germline V lookup: CDR1 SGHRS, CDR2 YFSETQ. The CDR3 is made up of 17 amino acids. This CDR3 is CASSHGSAGGTSWEQYF. In DNA form, the CDR3 reads TGCGCCAGCAGCCACGGGTCCGCAGGGGGCACTTCATGGGAGCAGTACTTC. The full variable domain, completed using reference TRBV5-1 and TRBJ2-7, is KAGVTQTPRYLIKTRGQQVTLSCSPISGHRSVSWYQQTPGQGLQFLFEYFSETQRNKGNFPGRFSGRQFSNSRSEMNVSTLELGDSALYLCASSHGSAGGTSWEQYFGPGTRLTVT.

This clonotype was found many times. The V and J genes are TRBV29-1 and TRBJ2-5, with D perhaps TRBD1 (5 bases). Trimming removed 5 bases from V and 3 bases from J, with 10 bases in between. Germline values: CDR1 SQVTM, CDR2 ANQGSEA. The CDR3 covers 12 residues. The CDR3 spells CSVPLQEETQYF. CDR3 coding DNA: TGCAGCGTTCCCTTACAGGAAGAGACCCAGTACTTC.

The sample holds many counts of this clonotype. This chain joins TRBV5-5 and TRBJ1-3; no clear D. There are 14 residues in the CDR3. Deletions cut 1 base from V and 4 bases from J, with 9 bases between. From germline, CDR1 is SGHKS and CDR2 YYEKEE (reference sequence). CDR3 region: CASSLLSPGNTIYF. As DNA, the CDR3 is TGTGCCAGCAGCTTGCTAAGTCCGGGAAACACCATATATTTT.

This clonotype was seen more than once but under ten times. The J gene is TRBJ2-3, the V gene TRBV5-6, with D possibly matching TRBD2 (6 bases). This CDR3 has 13 residues. The germline gives CDR1 SGHDT, CDR2 YYEEEE. The V end was cut by 3 bases, the J end by 3 bases, with 8 bases between. CDR3 region: CASSWGETDTQYF. The CDR3 DNA reads as TGTGCCAGCAGCTGGGGGGAGACAGATACGCAGTATTTT.

This clonotype was counted many times. The rearrangement joins TRBV20-1 to TRBJ1-5; TRBD1 is a possible D gene (6 bases). The germline V and J ends were trimmed by 0 bases and 7 bases, with 13 bases remaining between them. Germline CDR1 DFQATT, CDR2 SNEGSKA (reference sequence). The CDR3 contains 14 residues. CDR3 nucleotide sequence: TGCAGTGCTAGAGATAGGACAGCTGGGCAGCCCCAGCATTTT. Its translation: CSARDRTAGQPQHF.

This clonotype was seen more than once but under ten times. V usage is TRBV6-2 or TRBV6-3 and J usage is TRBJ1-1, with D unclear. V was pared by 6 bases and J by 5 bases, with 7 bases between. In germline, CDR1 is MNHEY, CDR2 SVGEGT. CDR3 length equals 11 residues. CDR3 DNA sequence: TGTGCCAGCAGCCGGATTACTGAAGCTTTCTTT. It codes for CASSRITEAFF.

The rearrangement uses TRBV12-3 or TRBV12-4 and TRBJ1-3; D gene unclear. Trimming left V 8 bases short and J 5 bases short, with 13 bases between. The CDR3 extends over 13 amino acids. CDR3: CASEGPGRNTIYF. As DNA, the CDR3 is TGTGCCAGCGAAGGACCGGGGAGAAACACCATATATTTT.

The chain is built from TRBV5-1 and TRBJ2-5, with 7 bases aligning to TRBD2. Germline V gene lookup returns CDR1 SGHRS and CDR2 YFSETQ. After removal of 4 bases from V and 0 bases from J, the junction contained 3 bases not matched to a gene. This CDR3 is 14 amino acids long. CDR3 loop: CASSAGGNQETQYF. Here the CDR3 DNA reads TGCGCCAGCAGCGCCGGGGGGAACCAAGAGACCCAGTACTTC.

CDR3 DNA sequence: TGCAGCGTGGGAGAGGGCGGAGAGCAGTTCTTC. This encodes CSVGEGGEQFF. The rearrangement joins TRBV29-1 to TRBJ2-1, with a tentative D call TRBD2 (5 bases). Per germline, CDR1 SQVTM and CDR2 ANQGSEA. Trimming removed 6 bases at V and 10 bases at J, with 13 bases between. There are 11 residues in the CDR3.

This clonotype was seen at least ten times. The chain couples TRBV5-6 to TRBJ1-1; D is unclear. V lost 2 bases and J 6 bases, leaving 5 bases between the germline ends. Germline lookup yields CDR1 SGHDT and CDR2 YYEEEE. The CDR3 has 11 residues. CDR3 sequence: CASSFMSEAFF. CDR3 DNA sequence: TGTGCCAGCAGCTTTATGTCTGAAGCTTTCTTT.

The sample holds many counts of this clonotype. The V and J genes are TRBV25-1 and TRBJ1-1; D not certain. Trimming removed 2 bases at V and 1 base at J, with 5 bases between. This CDR3 has 13 amino acids. CDR1 is MGHDK and CDR2 is SYGVNS in the germline V gene. The CDR3 is CASSERENTEAFF. The CDR3 DNA reads as TGTGCCAGCAGTGAAAGGGAGAACACTGAAGCTTTCTTT.

This chain joins TRBV29-1 and TRBJ1-1, with 7 bases identical to TRBD1. With 8 bases clipped from V and 6 bases from J, the junction kept 6 bases outside the gene matches. The CDR3 spans 11 residues. Germline V gene lookup returns CDR1 SQVTM and CDR2 ANQGSEA. CDR3: CSIETGPEAFF. The CDR3 region has the DNA TGCAGCATAGAGACAGGGCCTGAAGCTTTCTTT.

This clonotype was picked up many times. The V gene is TRBV6-1, the J gene TRBJ2-2; D unclear. The CDR3 is 10 residues long. Per the germline V gene, CDR1 is MNHNS and CDR2 is SASEGT. Trimming removed 1 base at V and 9 bases at J, with 0 bases between. The CDR3 DNA is TGTGCCAGCAGTGAAGGGGAGCTGTTTTTT. Its protein product is CASSEGELFF.

This clonotype was counted many times. A junction end diverges from the germline sequence, so it may reflect a read error. The V and J genes are TRBV5-1 and TRBJ2-2, with 7 positions matching TRBD1. The CDR3 contains 15 residues. Germline assignment: CDR1 SGHRS and CDR2 YFSETQ. DNA for the CDR3: TGTGCCAGCAGCTTACGACAGGGTTACACCGGGGAGCTGTTTTTT. Translation gives CASSLRQGYTGELFF. The full variable domain, completed using reference TRBV5-1 and TRBJ2-2, is KAGVTQTPRYLIKTRGQQVTLSCSPISGHRSVSWYQQTPGQGLQFLFEYFSETQRNKGNFPGRFSGRQFSNSRSEMNVSTLELGDSALYLCASSLRQGYTGELFFGEGSRLTVL.

This clonotype was found many times. This chain connects TRBV6-1 to TRBJ1-5; 10 nucleotides agree with TRBD1. With V trimmed by 6 bases and J by 0 bases, 11 bases remained unmatched. The CDR3 loop spans 18 amino acids. The germline CDR1 and CDR2 sequences are MNHNS and SASEGT. In DNA form, the CDR3 reads TGTGCCAGCAGACGGTCGGGACAGGGGTTGTATAGCAATCAGCCCCAGCATTTT. Translating gives CASRRSGQGLYSNQPQHF.

This chain links TRBV12-3 or TRBV12-4 with TRBJ1-3; no clear D gene. The CDR3 is 14 amino acids. Between the trimmed V and J ends, which lost 5 bases and 0 bases, there was a span of 8 bases. The CDR3 reads CASSQAFSGNTIYF. CDR3 DNA: TGTGCCAGCAGTCAGGCGTTCTCTGGAAACACCATATATTTT.

This clonotype has only a few counts. The rearrangement links TRBV4-3 to TRBJ1-1; tentatively, D is TRBD1 (6 bases). V lost 4 bases, J lost 0 bases, and 12 bases lay in between. Germline-derived CDR1 and CDR2 are LGHNA and YSLEER. This CDR3 contains 15 residues. CDR3 DNA: TGCGCCAGCAGCCCCGGGGGGCAGCTGAACACTGAAGCTTTCTTT. Translation gives CASSPGGQLNTEAFF.

This clonotype was detected only a few times. The rearrangement links TRBV5-1 to TRBJ1-5, with D maybe TRBD1 (6 bases). CDR3 length: 13 amino acids. Germline lookup yields CDR1 SGHRS and CDR2 YFSETQ. The V end lost 3 bases, the J end lost 9 bases, and 13 bases lay between the germline ends. CDR3 nucleotide sequence: TGCGCCAGCAGCTCCAGCCCGGGGGCGCCCCAGCATTTT. Amino acid sequence: CASSSSPGAPQHF.

This clonotype showed up many times. CDR3 loop: CSAQPAGPYEQYV. The CDR3 DNA is TGCAGTGCTCAGCCGGCAGGGCCCTACGAGCAGTACGTC. The chain couples TRBV20-1 to TRBJ2-7; D is possibly TRBD1 (5 bases). The V end was cut by 5 bases, the J end by 2 bases, with 13 bases between. Germline assignment: CDR1 DFQATT and CDR2 SNEGSKA (reference sequence). CDR3 length: 13 residues.

In this sample, this clonotype turned up many times. This chain connects TRBV5-1 to TRBJ2-3; tentative D call: TRBD1 (6 bases). The CDR3 runs 14 residues. Trimming took 3 bases from V and 2 from J, leaving 10 bases between them. CDR1 is SGHRS and CDR2 is YFSETQ in the germline V gene. CDR3 region: CASSSQGDTDTQYF. The CDR3 region has the DNA TGCGCCAGCAGCTCACAGGGTGACACAGATACGCAGTATTTT.

This clonotype was recorded many times. This chain connects TRBV5-1 to TRBJ2-3; TRBD1 matches 8 bases. Germline V gene data show CDR1 as SGHRS and CDR2 as YFSETQ. This CDR3 comprises 16 residues. The V segment lost 4 bases and the J segment 3 bases; nucleotides outside the gene matches: 10. CDR3 in amino acids: CASSRRTGIRTDTQYF. The CDR3 DNA reads as TGCGCCAGCAGCCGCCGGACAGGGATTAGGACAGATACGCAGTATTTT. The full variable domain, in which reference TRBV5-1 and TRBJ2-3 provide the parts outside the CDR3, is KAGVTQTPRYLIKTRGQQVTLSCSPISGHRSVSWYQQTPGQGLQFLFEYFSETQRNKGNFPGRFSGRQFSNSRSEMNVSTLELGDSALYLCASSRRTGIRTDTQYFGPGTRLTVL.

This clonotype was observed at least ten times. V is TRBV5-1 and J is TRBJ1-4; no clear D. CDR3 length equals 14 residues. Germline CDR1 SGHRS, CDR2 YFSETQ. V dropped 0 bases and J dropped 7 bases, with 10 bases sitting between them. The CDR3: CASSLEGLGEKLFF. In DNA form, the CDR3 reads TGCGCCAGCAGCTTGGAAGGGCTTGGTGAAAAACTGTTTTTT.

This clonotype was picked up many times. The gene calls are TRBV6-1 and TRBJ2-4; no firm D call. Trimming removed 5 bases at V and 1 base at J, with 9 bases between. CDR1 and CDR2 from the germline V gene are MNHNS and SASEGT. The CDR3 is 14 residues long. The CDR3 protein is CASSTTRAKNIQYF. CDR3 in DNA: TGTGCCAGCAGTACCACCCGGGCCAAAAACATTCAGTACTTC.

In this sample, this clonotype turned up many times. The CDR3 protein is CASSPRTGFDEKLFF. Here the CDR3 DNA reads TGCGCCAGCAGCCCCAGGACAGGGTTCGATGAAAAACTGTTTTTT. The chain employs TRBV5-1 and TRBJ1-4; TRBD1 matches at 8 bases. The CDR3 consists of 15 residues. J lost 6 bases, V lost 4 bases, and 8 bases had no gene match. In germline, CDR1 is SGHRS, CDR2 YFSETQ.

A word on this clonotype: A much larger clone lies a single base off, so this may be a read error. V gene TRBV5-6 combines with J gene TRBJ1-3; D not certain. The CDR3 consists of 13 residues. Trimming removed 4 bases at V and 8 bases at J, with 13 bases between. Looked up from germline, CDR1 is SGHDT and CDR2 is YYEEEE. CDR3 sequence: CASSLSVGYTIYF. The CDR3 DNA sequence: TGTGCCAGCAGCCTATCAGTAGGATACACCATATATTTT.

The rearrangement joins TRBV7-6 to TRBJ2-1; D perhaps matches TRBD2 (5 bases). V dropped 5 bases and J dropped 3 bases, with 14 bases sitting between them. The germline CDR1 and CDR2 sequences are SGHVS and FNYEAQ. The CDR3 extends over 15 amino acids. CDR3 nucleotides: TGTGCCAGCAGCCTTATGGAGGAGGACTACAATGAGCAGTTCTTC. Translating it yields CASSLMEEDYNEQFF. Drawing the rest from reference TRBV7-6 and TRBJ2-1, the complete variable domain is GAGVSQSPRYKVTKRGQDVALRCDPISGHVSLYWYRQALGQGPEFLTYFNYEAQQDKSGLPNDRFSAERPEGSISTLTIQRTEQRDSAMYRCASSLMEEDYNEQFFGPGTRLTVL.